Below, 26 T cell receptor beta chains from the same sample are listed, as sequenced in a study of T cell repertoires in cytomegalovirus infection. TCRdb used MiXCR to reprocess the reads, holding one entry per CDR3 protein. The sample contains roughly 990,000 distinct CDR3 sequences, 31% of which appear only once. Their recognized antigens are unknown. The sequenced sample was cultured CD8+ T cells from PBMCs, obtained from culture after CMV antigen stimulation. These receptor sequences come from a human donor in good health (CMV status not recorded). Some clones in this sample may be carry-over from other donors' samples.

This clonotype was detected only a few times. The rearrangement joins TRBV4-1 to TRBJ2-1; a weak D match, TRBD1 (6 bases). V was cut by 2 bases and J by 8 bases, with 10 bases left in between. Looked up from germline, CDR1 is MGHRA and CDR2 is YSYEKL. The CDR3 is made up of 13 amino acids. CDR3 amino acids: CASSQPQGHEQFF. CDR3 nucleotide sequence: TGCGCCAGCAGCCAACCACAGGGTCATGAGCAGTTCTTC.

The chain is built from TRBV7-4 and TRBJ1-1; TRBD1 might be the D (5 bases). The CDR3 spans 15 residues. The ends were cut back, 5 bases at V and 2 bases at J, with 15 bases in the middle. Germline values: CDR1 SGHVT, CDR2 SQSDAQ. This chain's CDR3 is CASSTPRGGNTEAFF. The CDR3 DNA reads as TGTGCCAGCAGCACCCCAAGGGGAGGTAACACTGAAGCTTTCTTT.

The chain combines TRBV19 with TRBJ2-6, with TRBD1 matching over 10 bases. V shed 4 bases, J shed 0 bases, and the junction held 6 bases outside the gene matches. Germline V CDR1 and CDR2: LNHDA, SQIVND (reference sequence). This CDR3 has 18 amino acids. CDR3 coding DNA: TGTGCCAGTAGTACCGGGACAGGGGATATCTCTGGGGCCAACGTCCTGACTTTC. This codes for CASSTGTGDISGANVLTF.

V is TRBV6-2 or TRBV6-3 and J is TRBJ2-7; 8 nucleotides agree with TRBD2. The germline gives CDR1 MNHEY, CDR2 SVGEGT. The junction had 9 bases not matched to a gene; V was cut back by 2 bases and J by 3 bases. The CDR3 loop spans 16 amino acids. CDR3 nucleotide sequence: TGTGCCAGCAGTTACGAGGGACTAGGGGTTATCTACGAGCAGTACGTC. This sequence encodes CASSYEGLGVIYEQYV.

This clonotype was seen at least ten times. As DNA, the CDR3 is TGTGCCAGCAGCTTAGTGGCAGGGTTGGAGACCCAGTACTTC. This translates into CASSLVAGLETQYF. V usage is TRBV7-8 and J usage is TRBJ2-5; perhaps TRBD1 as D (5 bases). V was cut by 1 base and J by 5 bases, with 11 bases left in between. The germline gives CDR1 SGHVS, CDR2 FQNEAQ. The CDR3 extends over 14 amino acids.

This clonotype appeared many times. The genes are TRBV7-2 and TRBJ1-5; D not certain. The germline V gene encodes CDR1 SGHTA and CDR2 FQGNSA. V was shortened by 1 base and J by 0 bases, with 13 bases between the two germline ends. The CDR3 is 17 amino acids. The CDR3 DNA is TGTGCCAGCAGCTTAGATGGCAGCCCTTATAGCAATCAGCCCCAGCATTTT. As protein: CASSLDGSPYSNQPQHF. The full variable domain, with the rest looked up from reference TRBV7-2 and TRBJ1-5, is GAGVSQSPSNKVTEKGKDVELRCDPISGHTALYWYRQSLGQGLEFLIYFQGNSAPDKSGLPSDRFSAERTGGSVSTLTIQRTQQEDSAVYLCASSLDGSPYSNQPQHFGDGTRLSIL.

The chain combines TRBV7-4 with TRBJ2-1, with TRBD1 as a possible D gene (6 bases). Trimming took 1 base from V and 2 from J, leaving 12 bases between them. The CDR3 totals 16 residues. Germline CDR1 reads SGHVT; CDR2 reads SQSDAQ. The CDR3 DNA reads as TGTGCCAGCAGCTTAGGCGGACAGTTCCCCTACAATGAGCAGTTCTTC. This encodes CASSLGGQFPYNEQFF.

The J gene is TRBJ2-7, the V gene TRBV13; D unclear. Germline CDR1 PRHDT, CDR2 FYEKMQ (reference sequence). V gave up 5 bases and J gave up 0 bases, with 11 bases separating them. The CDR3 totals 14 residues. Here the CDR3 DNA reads TGTGCCAGCAGCGACCGAAAGGTCTCCTACGAGCAGTACTTC. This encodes CASSDRKVSYEQYF.

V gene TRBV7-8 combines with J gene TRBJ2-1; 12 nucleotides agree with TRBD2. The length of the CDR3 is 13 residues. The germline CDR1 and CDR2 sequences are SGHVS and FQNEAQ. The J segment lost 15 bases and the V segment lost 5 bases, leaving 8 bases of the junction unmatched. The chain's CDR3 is CASSMTSGGRLFF. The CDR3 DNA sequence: TGTGCCAGCAGCATGACTAGCGGGGGACGTTTGTTCTTC.

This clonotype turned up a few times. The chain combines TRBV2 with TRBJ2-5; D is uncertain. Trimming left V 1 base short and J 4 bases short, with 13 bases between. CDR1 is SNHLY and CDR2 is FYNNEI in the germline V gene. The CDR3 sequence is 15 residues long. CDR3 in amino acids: CASSEVRSFPETQYF. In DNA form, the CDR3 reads TGTGCCAGCAGTGAAGTTCGATCCTTCCCAGAGACCCAGTACTTC.

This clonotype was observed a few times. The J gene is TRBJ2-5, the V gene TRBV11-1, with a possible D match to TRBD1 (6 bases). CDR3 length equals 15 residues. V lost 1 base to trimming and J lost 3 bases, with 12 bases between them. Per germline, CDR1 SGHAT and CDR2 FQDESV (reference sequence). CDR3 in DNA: TGTGCCAGCAGCTTAGAGGTTACAGGGAAAGAGACCCAGTACTTC. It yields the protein CASSLEVTGKETQYF.

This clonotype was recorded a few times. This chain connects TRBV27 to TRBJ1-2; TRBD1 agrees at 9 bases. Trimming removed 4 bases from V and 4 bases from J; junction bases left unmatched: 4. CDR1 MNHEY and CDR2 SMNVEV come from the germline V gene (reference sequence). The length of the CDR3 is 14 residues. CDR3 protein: CASSYGTGTYGYTF. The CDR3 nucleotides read TGTGCCAGCAGTTACGGGACAGGGACCTATGGCTACACCTTC.

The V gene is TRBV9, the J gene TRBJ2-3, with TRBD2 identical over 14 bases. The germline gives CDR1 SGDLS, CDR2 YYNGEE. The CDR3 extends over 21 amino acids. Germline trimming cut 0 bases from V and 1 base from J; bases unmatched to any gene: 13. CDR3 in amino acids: CASSVGGRLAGGISGTDTQYF. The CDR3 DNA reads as TGTGCCAGCAGCGTAGGAGGGAGACTAGCGGGGGGGATTTCTGGCACAGATACGCAGTATTTT.

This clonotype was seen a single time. CDR3 sequence reads: CASSPGVVGELFF. In DNA, the CDR3 is TGTGCCAGCAGTCCAGGGGTGGTCGGGGAGCTGTTTTTT. The V gene is TRBV25-1, the J gene TRBJ2-2, with a possible D match to TRBD1 (6 bases). Germline assignment: CDR1 MGHDK and CDR2 SYGVNS. Between the trimmed V and J ends, which lost 5 bases and 7 bases, there was a span of 11 bases. This CDR3 has 13 amino acids.

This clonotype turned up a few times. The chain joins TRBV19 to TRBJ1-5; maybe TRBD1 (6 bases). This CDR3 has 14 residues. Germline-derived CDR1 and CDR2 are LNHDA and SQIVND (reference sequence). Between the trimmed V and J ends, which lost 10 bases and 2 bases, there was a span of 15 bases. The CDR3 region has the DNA TGTGCCACCAGGGGCCTGATGGGCAATCAGCCCCAGCATTTT. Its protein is CATRGLMGNQPQHF.

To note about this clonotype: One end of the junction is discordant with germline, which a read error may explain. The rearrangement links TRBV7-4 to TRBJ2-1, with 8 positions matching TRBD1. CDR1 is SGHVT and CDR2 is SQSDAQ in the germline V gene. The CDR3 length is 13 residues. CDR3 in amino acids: CVSSPTGDNEQFF. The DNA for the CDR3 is TGTGTCAGCAGTCCGACAGGGGACAATGAGCAGTTCTTC.

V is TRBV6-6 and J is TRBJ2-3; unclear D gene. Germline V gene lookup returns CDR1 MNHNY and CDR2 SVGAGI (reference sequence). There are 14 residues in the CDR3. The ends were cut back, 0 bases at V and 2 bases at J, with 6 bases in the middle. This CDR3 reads CASSYSQPTDTQYF. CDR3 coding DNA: TGTGCCAGCAGTTACTCGCAGCCCACAGATACGCAGTATTTT.

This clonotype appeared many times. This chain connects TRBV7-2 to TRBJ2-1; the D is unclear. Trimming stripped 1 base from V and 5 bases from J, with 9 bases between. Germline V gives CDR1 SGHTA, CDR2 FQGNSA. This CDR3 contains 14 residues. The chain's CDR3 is CASSLVRTDNEQFF. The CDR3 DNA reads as TGTGCCAGCAGCTTAGTCCGCACCGACAATGAGCAGTTCTTC. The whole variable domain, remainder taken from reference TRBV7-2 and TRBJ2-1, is GAGVSQSPSNKVTEKGKDVELRCDPISGHTALYWYRQSLGQGLEFLIYFQGNSAPDKSGLPSDRFSAERTGGSVSTLTIQRTQQEDSAVYLCASSLVRTDNEQFFGPGTRLTVL.

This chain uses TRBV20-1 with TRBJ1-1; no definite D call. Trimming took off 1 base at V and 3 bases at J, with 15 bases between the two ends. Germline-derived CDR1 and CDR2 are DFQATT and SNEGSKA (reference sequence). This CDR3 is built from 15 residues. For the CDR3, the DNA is TGCAGTGCTAGAGGACGCGACATGGCGGACACTGAAGCTTTCTTT. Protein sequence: CSARGRDMADTEAFF.

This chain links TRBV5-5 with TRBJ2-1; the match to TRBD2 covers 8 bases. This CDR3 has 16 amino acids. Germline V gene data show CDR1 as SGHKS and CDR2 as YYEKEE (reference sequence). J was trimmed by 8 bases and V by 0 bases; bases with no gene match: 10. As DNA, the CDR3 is TGTGCCAGCAGCTTGGATCCGGGACTAGGGAGGGATGAGCAGTTCTTC. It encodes CASSLDPGLGRDEQFF. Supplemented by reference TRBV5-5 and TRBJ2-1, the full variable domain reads DAGVTQSPTHLIKTRGQQVTLRCSPISGHKSVSWYQQVLGQGPQFIFQYYEKEERGRGNFPDRFSARQFPNYSSELNVNALLLGDSALYLCASSLDPGLGRDEQFFGPGTRLTVL.

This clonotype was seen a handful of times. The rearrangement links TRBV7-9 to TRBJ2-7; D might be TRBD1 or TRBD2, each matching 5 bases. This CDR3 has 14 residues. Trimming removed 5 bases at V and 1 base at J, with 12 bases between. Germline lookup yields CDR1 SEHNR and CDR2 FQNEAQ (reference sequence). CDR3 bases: TGTGCCAGCAGCAGGGACGGTCGGTCCTACGAGCAGTACTTC. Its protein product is CASSRDGRSYEQYF.

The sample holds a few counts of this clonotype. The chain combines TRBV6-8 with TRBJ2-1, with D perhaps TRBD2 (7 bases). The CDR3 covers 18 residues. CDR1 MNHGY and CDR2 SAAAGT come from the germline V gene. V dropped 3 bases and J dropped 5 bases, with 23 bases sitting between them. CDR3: CASSYHRGTGGRDNEQFF. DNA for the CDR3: TGTGCCAGCAGTTATCATCGAGGTACGGGGGGCAGAGACAATGAGCAGTTCTTC.

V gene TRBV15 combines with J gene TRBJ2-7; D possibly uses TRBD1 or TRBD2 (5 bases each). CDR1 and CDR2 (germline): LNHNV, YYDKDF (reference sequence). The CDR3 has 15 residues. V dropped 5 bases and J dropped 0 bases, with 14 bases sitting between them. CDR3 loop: CATSYGASLSYEQYF. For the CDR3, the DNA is TGTGCCACCAGCTACGGGGCCTCCCTCTCCTACGAGCAGTACTTC.

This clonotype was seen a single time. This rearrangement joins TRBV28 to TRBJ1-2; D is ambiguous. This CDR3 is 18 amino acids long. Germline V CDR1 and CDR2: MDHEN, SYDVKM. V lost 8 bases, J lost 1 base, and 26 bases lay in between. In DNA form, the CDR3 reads TGTGCCAGCGCGACCAGTCACCTAGGACGGCTAAGTAACTATGGCTACACCTTC. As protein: CASATSHLGRLSNYGYTF.

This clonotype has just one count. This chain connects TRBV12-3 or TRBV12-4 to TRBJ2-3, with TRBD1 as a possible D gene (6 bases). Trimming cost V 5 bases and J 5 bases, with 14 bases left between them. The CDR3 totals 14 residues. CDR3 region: CASSSTLQGDTQYF. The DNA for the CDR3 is TGTGCCAGCAGTAGTACCCTACAGGGAGATACGCAGTATTTT.

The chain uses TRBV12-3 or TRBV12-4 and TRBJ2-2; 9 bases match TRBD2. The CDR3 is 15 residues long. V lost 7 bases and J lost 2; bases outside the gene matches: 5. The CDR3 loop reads CASNLAGANTGELFF. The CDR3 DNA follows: TGTGCCAGCAACTTAGCGGGGGCCAACACCGGGGAGCTGTTTTTT.